This TCR beta chain was captured by sequencing in a study of brain metastases from non-small cell lung cancer. Turning to this clone: Its antigen remains unknown.

Study results and limitations: Brain metastases had lower T-cell infiltration than primary tumors. In about 62% of brain metastases, T-cell clones were expanded compared with matched primary tumors.

This table comes from immunoSEQ multiplex PCR, and its TCRdb copy is limited to in-frame clones, with some not included. The sample lists a few thousand clones, 70% to 90% occurring once. The V end lost 0 bases, the J end lost 0 bases, and 9 bases lay between the germline ends. The CDR3 has 15 amino acids. Germline V lookup: CDR1 SGHNT, CDR2 YYREEE (reference sequence). The V and J genes are TRBV5-4 and TRBJ1-2; no clear D gene. The sequence was obtained from a donor at least 40 years old with non-small cell lung cancer. Sequencing was performed on primary lung tumor tissue. The CDR3 DNA is TGTGCCAGCAGCTTGGCCGGCAGAGCTAACTATGGCTACACCTTC. Translation gives CASSLAGRANYGYTF.